The rows below give T cell receptor beta chains drawn from one sample of a study of OX40 agonist ivuxolimab in advanced cancers. Only in-frame clones appear in the TCRdb table, and some are missing; sequencing was by immunoSEQ multiplex PCR. The profile shows about 20,000 clones, around 87% of them singletons. This specimen consisted of CD4+ or CD8+ T cells sorted from blood, obtained in a trial of the OX40 agonist ivuxolimab. The receptors derive from an adult with an advanced solid tumor such as melanoma, head and neck, liver or kidney cancer. Both conserved end residues are part of each CDR3. D genes are given only for firm matches. Rows give clone size only sometimes, using once, few, many, or a class for an expanded clone.

>.|TRBV25-1|TRBJ2-1|TRBD1
TGTGCCAGCCTCGGTTGGGACAGGGATTACAATGAGCAGTTCTTC
CASLGWDRDYNEQFF
>.|TRBV5-4|TRBJ1-3|.
TGTGCCAGCAGCCCAGGCGGAAACACCATATATTTT
CASSPGGNTIYF
>.|TRBV10-2|TRBJ1-2|.
TGCGCCAGCAGGGGGTCTTCTAACTATGGCTACACCTTC
CASRGSSNYGYTF
>once|TRBV13|TRBJ1-2|TRBD1
TGTGCCAGCAGCGTACAGGGGGCCGGTGGCTACACCTTC
CASSVQGAGGYTF
>.|TRBV2|TRBJ1-5|.
TGTGCCAGCAGAGGGAACAGCAATCAGCCCCAGCATTTT
CASRGNSNQPQHF
>.|TRBV6-5|TRBJ2-1|TRBD1
TGTGCCAGCAGTCAAACCAGGGGGTCCTACAATGAGCAGTTCTTC
CASSQTRGSYNEQFF
>once|TRBV12-5|TRBJ2-3|.
TGTGCTAGTGGTTTGCTGAGGGGCGACACAGATACGCAGTATTTT
CASGLLRGDTDTQYF
>.|TRBV4-1|TRBJ2-3|TRBD2
TGCGCCAGCAGCTCGGGACTAGCCACGGGGGATACGCAGTATTTT
CASSSGLATGDTQYF
>.|TRBV5-1|TRBJ1-1|.
TGCGCCAGCAGCTATAACCGGCAACCGAACACTGAAGCTTTCTTT
CASSYNRQPNTEAFF
>.|TRBV25-1|TRBJ2-5|TRBD2
TGTGCCAGCAGTCGTGGACTAGTGGGGGAAGAGACCCAGTACTTC
CASSRGLVGEETQYF
>once|TRBV5-6|TRBJ2-3|TRBD2
TGTGCCAGCAGCGAACCGGGACTAGCGGACTACACAGATACGCAGTATTTT
CASSEPGLADYTDTQYF
>.|TRBV4-1|TRBJ2-7|.
TGCGCCAGCAGCCAAGGTCCCTTCTACGAGCAGTACTTC
CASSQGPFYEQYF
>.|TRBV7-3|TRBJ2-5|.
TGTGCCAGCAGCCCCACCGGGACATTGCAAGAGACCCAGTACTTC
CASSPTGTLQETQYF
>.|TRBV15|TRBJ1-6|.
TGTGCCACCAGCACTGAACCGGGGACCCTCCACTTT
CATSTEPGTLHF
>.|TRBV19|TRBJ2-7|TRBD1
TGTGCCAGTGCTCCGACAGGGCCAACCTACGAGCAGTACTTC
CASAPTGPTYEQYF
>.|TRBV27|TRBJ1-4|.
TGTGCCAGCAGTTTATGGGGACCGTATGAAAAACTGTTTTTT
CASSLWGPYEKLFF
>.|TRBV6-5|TRBJ1-1|.
TGTGCCAGCGTGAGCGGCGGCACTGAAGCTTTCTTT
CASVSGGTEAFF
>.|TRBV7-9|TRBJ2-7|.
TGTGCCAGCAGCCCTCCTTCCTCCTACGAGCAGTACTTC
CASSPPSSYEQYF
>.|TRBV6-1|TRBJ2-7|.
TGTGCCAGCAGCGACGGAAACTACGAGCAGTACTTC
CASSDGNYEQYF
>once|TRBV5-6|TRBJ2-7|.
TGTGCCAGCAGCTGGGACTCCTCCTACGAGCAGTACTTC
CASSWDSSYEQYF
>.|TRBV28|TRBJ1-4|TRBD1
TGTGCCAGCAGCCAGGGACAGGGTCTAGAAAAACTGTTTTTT
CASSQGQGLEKLFF
>.|TRBV7-6|TRBJ1-1|TRBD1
TGTGCCAGCAGCCCGGGACAGGGTGTTCTGGCTGAAGCTTTCTTT
CASSPGQGVLAEAFF
>once|TRBV5-5|TRBJ1-4|.
TGTGCCAGCAGCTTTGAGGGGAGCGGTGAAAAACTGTTTTTT
CASSFEGSGEKLFF
>.|TRBV5-6|TRBJ2-5|.
TGTGCCAGCAGCGTTGGCGGGGAGACCCAGTACTTC
CASSVGGETQYF
>.|TRBV27|TRBJ2-1|.
TGTGCCAGCAGTTGGGGGGCCGGTTTGAATGAGCAGTTCTTC
CASSWGAGLNEQFF
>.|TRBV27|TRBJ2-1|.
TGTGCCAGCAGTGGTTTGGACCCAGATACCAGAGTGGGTGAGCAGTTCTTC
CASSGLDPDTRVGEQFF
>.|TRBV10-3|TRBJ1-2|.
TGTGCCATCAGTCCTCAAACCTGTAGAAAGACCTATGGCTACACCTTC
CAISPQTCRKTYGYTF
>.|TRBV2|TRBJ2-3|.
TGTGCCAGCAGTGAACGGGGCCCCGATACGCAGTATTTT
CASSERGPDTQYF
>.|TRBV7-9|TRBJ2-5|.
TGTGCCAGCAGCTCCAGCCCCCTGGGGGGGCGAGAGACCCAGTACTTC
CASSSSPLGGRETQYF
>.|TRBV4-2|TRBJ2-1|.
TGTGCCAGCAGCCAAGAAGTGTTGAGCTCCTACAATGAGCAGTTCTTC
CASSQEVLSSYNEQFF
>.|TRBV5-4|TRBJ2-2|TRBD2
TGTGCCAGCAGCTCCCGGGAGCGGGGATTCACCGGGGAGCTGTTTTTT
CASSSRERGFTGELFF
>.|TRBV4-2|TRBJ2-7|.
TGTGCCAGCAGCCAATGGGGGACTTCCCACTCCTACGAGCAGTACTTC
CASSQWGTSHSYEQYF
>.|TRBV27|TRBJ2-7|.
TGTGCCAGCAGCTGGGGGGTCAGCTCCTACGAGCAGTACTTC
CASSWGVSSYEQYF
>.|TRBV7-2|TRBJ2-7|TRBD1
TGTGCCAGCAGCTTAGGGGATAGCGGACAGGGCTACGAGCAGTACTTC
CASSLGDSGQGYEQYF
>.|TRBV28|TRBJ2-7|.
TGTGCCAGCAGTTACAGGGACAAAATCGAGCAGTACTTC
CASSYRDKIEQYF
>.|TRBV2|TRBJ1-5|.
TGTGCCAGCAGTGGGCAGGACTATAGCAATCAGCCCCAGCATTTT
CASSGQDYSNQPQHF
>.|TRBV6-5|TRBJ1-1|.
TGTGCCAGCAGTTACTCGGGGGACGACACCCTCGAAGCTTTCTTT
CASSYSGDDTLEAFF
>.|TRBV10-3|TRBJ2-5|TRBD1
TGTGCCATCAGTGAGTCCAGGACAGGGGGGGAGACCCAGTACTTC
CAISESRTGGETQYF
>.|TRBV29-1|TRBJ2-7|.
TGCAGCGTAGAAAAGGGGGTGGGCTACGAGCAGTACTTC
CSVEKGVGYEQYF
>.|TRBV2|TRBJ1-4|.
TGTGCCAGCAGTGAAGCACAGGGATTAATAAATGAAAAACTGTTTTTT
CASSEAQGLINEKLFF
>.|TRBV29-1|TRBJ1-1|TRBD1
TGCAGCGTTCCCGGGACAGGGTCGGCTGAAGCTTTCTTT
CSVPGTGSAEAFF
>.|TRBV6-6|TRBJ1-3|.
TGTGCCAGCAGTTACTCAGGCAGCTCTGGAAACACCATATATTTT
CASSYSGSSGNTIYF
>.|TRBV19|TRBJ2-7|TRBD1
TGTGCCAGTAGCGCGACAGGGGCCTCCTACGAGCAGTACTTC
CASSATGASYEQYF
>few|TRBV9|TRBJ2-3|.
TGTGCCAGCAGCCCCCCCGGGCGAGTCACAGATACGCAGTATTTT
CASSPPGRVTDTQYF